This TCR beta chain is from a study of identical twins (TCRdb year 2016). Background on the whole study: The study deep-sequenced TCR alpha and beta repertoires from monozygotic twins, unrelated adults of various ages and cord blood to test whether fetal clonotypes persist. To rule out contamination, replicate twin experiments were performed at different times with different library preparation protocols. Results and caveats for the whole study, not just this receptor: Invariant T cells such as MAIT and iNKT could partly confound zero-insertion analyses, although diverse VJ usage argued against such confounding for most clonotypes. Fewer insertions were carried by abundant cord blood beta clonotypes, a similar but weaker trend appeared in young adult naive repertoires, and no such trend appeared in memory repertoires. Compared with coincidental sharing between unrelated individuals, an excess of low generation-probability sequences was observed among out-of-frame TCR alpha sequences shared between twins. In beta out-of-frame sequences, excess twin sharing was weaker, because having fewer shared sequences lowered the signal-to-noise ratio. Because the same donors could not be followed over many years, the conclusions relied on cross-sectional statistical analysis. In monozygotic twins, out-of-frame TCR alpha sharing was systematically underestimated by recombination models, although the models agreed with sharing between unrelated individuals.

All donors were healthy Caucasians. Three pairs of female monozygotic twins, all aged 18 to 29 years, were included in the twin cohort. Positive isolation kits from Invitrogen were used to isolate CD4+ and CD8+ T cell populations. Of note for this clonotype: No cognate antigen has been identified for it. Base quality data are lacking; no much larger clone is found one base away.

The CDR3 spans 17 residues, from the cysteine through the phenylalanine. Only the CDR3 DNA stays, 51 bases, in frame from base 1. CDR1 is given as SGDLS and CDR2 as YYNGEE, both from the germline V gene. Cut back by 4 bases and 0 bases, the V and J ends lie 17 bases apart. The library was prepared using 5' RACE. Sequencing was carried out with an Illumina HiSeq 2000. Template switching added a universal primer binding site, and the final cDNA carried a unique molecular identifier that allowed TCR cDNA molecules to be counted accurately. Specific primers in the conserved constant-segment region were used to synthesize first-strand cDNA for the TCR alpha and beta chains. To control for contamination, every cDNA library was double barcoded, receiving both a SMART-Mk sample barcode and Illumina barcodes. TruSeq adapter sequences, together with Illumina sample barcodes, were added in two successive PCR steps. The Illumina HiSeq platform was used with custom primers to sequence TCR alpha and beta cDNA libraries. In the paper's pipeline: MiGEC processed the raw reads to extract unique molecular identifiers, while MiXCR was used to determine the CDR3 positions. For each individual, recombination models were inferred using an EM algorithm with the repgenHMM and IGoR tools. Shared clonotypes were analyzed with the tcR package in R, and sharing was normalized by the product of cloneset sizes. To study raw recombination free of thymic and clonal selection effects, out-of-frame nonproductive sequences were analyzed. TCRdb reworked the public reads: Q25 trimming with fastp, MiXCR clone assembly, productive beta chains retained. CDR3 protein duplicates are merged, each entry listing the most common genes and DNA. The V and J calls and clone size come from TCRdb's table, not from the authors' own analysis. For this sample the table gives around 490,000 distinct CDR3 sequences, of which approximately 14% were detected only once. More than 0.4% of the sample comes from the top ten.

This sample also appeared in a second study, on yellow fever vaccine responses in identical twins. Looking at the second paper: According to the authors, in identical twins the way T cells responded to vaccination appeared partly convergent and partly personalized. In identical twins, the study followed T cell clones that responded to the vaccine with precision.

The sequenced sample consisted of CD4+ T cells sorted from blood. This receptor was obtained from a woman aged 18-30 years in good health. The chain is made from TRBV9 and TRBJ2-1; tentative D gene TRBD2, with 6 bases matching. The CDR3 protein: CASSPRPSSVSYNEQFF. The bases read TGTGCCAGCAGCCCGCGACCTTCTAGCGTCTCCTACAATGAGCAGTTCTTC.